This T cell receptor (beta chain) was captured by sequencing in a study of post-analysis software for immune sequencing data. At the level of the study: Included courses were relapsing-remitting and secondary progressive multiple sclerosis; progressive-relapsing multiple sclerosis was also included. Notes on the study in general: Significantly lower normalized Chao1 diversity was found in patients with multiple sclerosis relative to controls.

Unique molecular identifiers had been added to the TCR beta cDNA libraries. The yield from roughly 1 to 10 million T cells was 500,000 or so cDNA molecules in total. TCRdb independently ran MiXCR on the PCR reads; one entry per CDR3 protein. The sample has about 260,000 distinct CDR3 sequences, roughly a third seen once. On this clonotype itself: Its specificity is unknown.

The clonotype was recovered from a girl aged 10 to 17 with multiple sclerosis. What was sequenced was blood.

CDR3 amino acids: CASSLTVGRTGELFF. Written as DNA, the CDR3 is TGTGCCAGCAGTTTAACTGTAGGGCGCACCGGGGAGCTGTTTTTT. The rearrangement links TRBV12-3 or TRBV12-4 to TRBJ2-2; no reliable D call. The CDR3 length is 15 residues. Trimming cost V 2 bases and J 4 bases, with 11 bases left between them.